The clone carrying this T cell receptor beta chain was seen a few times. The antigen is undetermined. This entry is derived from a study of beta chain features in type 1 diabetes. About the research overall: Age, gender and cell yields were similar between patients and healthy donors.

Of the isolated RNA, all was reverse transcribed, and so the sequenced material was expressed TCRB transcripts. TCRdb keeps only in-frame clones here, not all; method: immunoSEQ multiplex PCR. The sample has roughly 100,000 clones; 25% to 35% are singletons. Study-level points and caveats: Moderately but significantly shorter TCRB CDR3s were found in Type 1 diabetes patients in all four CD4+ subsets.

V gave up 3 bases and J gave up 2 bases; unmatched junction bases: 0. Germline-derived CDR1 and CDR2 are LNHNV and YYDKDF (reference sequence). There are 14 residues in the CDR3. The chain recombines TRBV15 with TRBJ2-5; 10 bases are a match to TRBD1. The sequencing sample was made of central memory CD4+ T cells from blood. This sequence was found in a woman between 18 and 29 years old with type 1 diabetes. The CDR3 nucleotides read TGTGCCACCAGCAGGGGACAGGGGCAAGAGACCCAGTACTTC. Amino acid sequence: CATSRGQGQETQYF.